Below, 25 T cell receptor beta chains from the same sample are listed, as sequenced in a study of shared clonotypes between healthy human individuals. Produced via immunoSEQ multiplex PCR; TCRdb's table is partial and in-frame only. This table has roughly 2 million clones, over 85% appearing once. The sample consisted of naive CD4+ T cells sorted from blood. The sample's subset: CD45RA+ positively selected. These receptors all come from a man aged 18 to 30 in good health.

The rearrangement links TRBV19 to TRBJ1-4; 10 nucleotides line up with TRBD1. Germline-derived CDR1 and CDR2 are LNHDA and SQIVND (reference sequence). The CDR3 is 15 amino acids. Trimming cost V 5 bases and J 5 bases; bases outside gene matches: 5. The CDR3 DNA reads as TGTGCCAGTAGTCTGACAGGGGGCGCAAATGAAAAACTGTTTTTT. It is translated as CASSLTGGANEKLFF. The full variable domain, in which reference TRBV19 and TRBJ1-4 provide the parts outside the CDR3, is DGGITQSPKYLFRKEGQNVTLSCEQNLNHDAMYWYRQDPGQGLRLIYYSQIVNDFQKGDIAEGYSVSREKKESFPLTVTSAQKNPTAFYLCASSLTGGANEKLFFGSGTQLSVL.

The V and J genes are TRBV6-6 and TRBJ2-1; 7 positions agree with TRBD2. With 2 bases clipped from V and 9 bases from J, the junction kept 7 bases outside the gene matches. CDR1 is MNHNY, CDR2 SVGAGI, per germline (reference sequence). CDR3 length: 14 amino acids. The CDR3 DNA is TGTGCCAGCAGTTACGGGGGGAGGGCCAGTGAGCAGTTCTTC. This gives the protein CASSYGGRASEQFF.

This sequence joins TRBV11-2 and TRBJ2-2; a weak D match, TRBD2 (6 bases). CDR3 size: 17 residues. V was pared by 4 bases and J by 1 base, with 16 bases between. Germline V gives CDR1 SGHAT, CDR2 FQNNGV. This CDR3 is CASSSQRKGGNTGELFF. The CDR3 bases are TGTGCCAGCAGCTCACAGCGTAAGGGAGGGAACACCGGGGAGCTGTTTTTT.

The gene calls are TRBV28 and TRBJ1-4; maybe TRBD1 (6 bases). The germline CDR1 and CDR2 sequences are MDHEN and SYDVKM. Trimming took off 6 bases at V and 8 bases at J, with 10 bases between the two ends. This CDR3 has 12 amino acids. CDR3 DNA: TGTGCCAGCAGGCAGGGGAAGGAAAAACTGTTTTTT. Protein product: CASRQGKEKLFF. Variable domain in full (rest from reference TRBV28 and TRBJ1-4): DVKVTQSSRYLVKRTGEKVFLECVQDMDHENMFWYRQDPGLGLRLIYFSYDVKMKEKGDIPEGYSVSREKKERFSLILESASTNQTSMYLCASRQGKEKLFFGSGTQLSVL.

The chain's CDR3 is CAWSPGTGQLQYF. The CDR3 DNA follows: TGTGCCTGGAGTCCCGGGACAGGGCAGTTACAGTACTTC. The chain uses TRBV30 and TRBJ2-7, with 9 bases that match TRBD1. Trimming took 2 bases from V and 10 from J; bases not matched to a gene: 9. Germline V gives CDR1 GTSNPN, CDR2 SVGIG (reference sequence). The CDR3 covers 13 residues.

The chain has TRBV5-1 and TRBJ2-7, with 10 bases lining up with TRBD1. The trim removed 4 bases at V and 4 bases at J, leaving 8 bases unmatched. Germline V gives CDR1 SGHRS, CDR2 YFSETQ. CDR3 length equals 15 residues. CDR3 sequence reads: CASSRGTGEGYEQYF. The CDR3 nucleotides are TGCGCCAGCAGCAGAGGGACAGGGGAAGGGTACGAGCAGTACTTC.

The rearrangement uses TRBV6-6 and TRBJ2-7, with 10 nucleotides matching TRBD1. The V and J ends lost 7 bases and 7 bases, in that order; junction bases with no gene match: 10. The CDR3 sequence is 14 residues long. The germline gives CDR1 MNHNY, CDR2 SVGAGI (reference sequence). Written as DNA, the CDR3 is TGTGCCAGCAACCTACAGGACAGGGGGGGTGAGCAGTACTTC. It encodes CASNLQDRGGEQYF.

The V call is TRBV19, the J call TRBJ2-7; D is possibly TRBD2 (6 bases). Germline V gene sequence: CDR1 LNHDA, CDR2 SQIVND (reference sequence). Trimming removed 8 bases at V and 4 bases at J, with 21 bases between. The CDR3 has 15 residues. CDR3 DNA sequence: TGTGCCAGTGGGGTGCAGTGGGGGAGGACGTACGAGCAGTACTTC. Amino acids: CASGVQWGRTYEQYF. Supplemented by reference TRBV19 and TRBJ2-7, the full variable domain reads DGGITQSPKYLFRKEGQNVTLSCEQNLNHDAMYWYRQDPGQGLRLIYYSQIVNDFQKGDIAEGYSVSREKKESFPLTVTSAQKNPTAFYLCASGVQWGRTYEQYFGPGTRLTVT.

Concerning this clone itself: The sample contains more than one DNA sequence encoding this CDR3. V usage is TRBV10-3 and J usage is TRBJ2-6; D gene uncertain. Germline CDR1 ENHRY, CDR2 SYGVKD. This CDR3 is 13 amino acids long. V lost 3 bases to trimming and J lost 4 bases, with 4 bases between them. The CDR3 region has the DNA TGTGCCATCAGTGAATCCGGGGCCAACGTCCTGACTTTC. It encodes CAISESGANVLTF.

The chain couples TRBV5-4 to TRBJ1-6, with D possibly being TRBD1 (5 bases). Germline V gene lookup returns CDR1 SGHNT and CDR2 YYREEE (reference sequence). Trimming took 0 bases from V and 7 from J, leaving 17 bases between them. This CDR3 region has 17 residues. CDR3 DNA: TGTGCCAGCAGCTTGGCCAACGGGGGACCCGGGAATTCACCCCTCCACTTT. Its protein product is CASSLANGGPGNSPLHF.

The DNA for the CDR3 is TGTGCCAGCAGCTCAGGACAGGGGTTTAAGACCGGGGAGCTGTTTTTT. Encoded protein: CASSSGQGFKTGELFF. The chain combines TRBV11-3 with TRBJ2-2; the match to TRBD1 covers 9 bases. Trimming took 4 bases from V and 5 from J; bases not matched to a gene: 8. This CDR3 spans 16 amino acids. Germline-derived CDR1 and CDR2 are SGHNT and YENEEA.

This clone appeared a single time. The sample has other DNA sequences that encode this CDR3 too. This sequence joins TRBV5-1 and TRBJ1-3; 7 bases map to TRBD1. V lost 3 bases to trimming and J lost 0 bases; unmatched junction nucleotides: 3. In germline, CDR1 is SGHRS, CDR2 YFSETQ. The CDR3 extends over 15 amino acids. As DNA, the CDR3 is TGCGCCAGCAGCTCGGGACAGCCCTCTGGAAACACCATATATTTT. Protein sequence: CASSSGQPSGNTIYF. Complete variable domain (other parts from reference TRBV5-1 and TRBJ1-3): KAGVTQTPRYLIKTRGQQVTLSCSPISGHRSVSWYQQTPGQGLQFLFEYFSETQRNKGNFPGRFSGRQFSNSRSEMNVSTLELGDSALYLCASSSGQPSGNTIYFGEGSWLTVV.

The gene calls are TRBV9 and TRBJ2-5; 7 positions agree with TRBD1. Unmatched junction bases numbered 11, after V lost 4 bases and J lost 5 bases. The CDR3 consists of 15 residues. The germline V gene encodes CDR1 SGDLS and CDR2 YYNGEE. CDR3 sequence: CASSSDRLDRETQYF. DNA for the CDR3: TGTGCCAGCAGCTCGGACAGGCTTGACAGGGAGACCCAGTACTTC.

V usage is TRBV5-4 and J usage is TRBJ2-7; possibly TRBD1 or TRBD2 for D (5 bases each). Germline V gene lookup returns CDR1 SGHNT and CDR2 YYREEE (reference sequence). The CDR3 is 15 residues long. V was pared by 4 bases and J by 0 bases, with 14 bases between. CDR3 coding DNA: TGTGCCAGCAGCGGGTTAGGGGACCCCTCCTACGAGCAGTACTTC. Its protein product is CASSGLGDPSYEQYF.

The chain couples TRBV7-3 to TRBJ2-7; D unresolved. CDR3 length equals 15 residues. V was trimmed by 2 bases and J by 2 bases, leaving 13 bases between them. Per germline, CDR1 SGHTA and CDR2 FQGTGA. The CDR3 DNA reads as TGTGCCAGCAGCTTAGGATCTGGGGTCCCCTACGAGCAGTACTTC. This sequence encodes CASSLGSGVPYEQYF.

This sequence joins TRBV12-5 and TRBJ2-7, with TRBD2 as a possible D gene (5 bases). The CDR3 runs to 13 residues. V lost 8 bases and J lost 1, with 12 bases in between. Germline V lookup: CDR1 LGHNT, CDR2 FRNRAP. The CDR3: CASTVTGSYEQYF. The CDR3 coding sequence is TGTGCTAGTACCGTTACGGGGTCCTACGAGCAGTACTTC.

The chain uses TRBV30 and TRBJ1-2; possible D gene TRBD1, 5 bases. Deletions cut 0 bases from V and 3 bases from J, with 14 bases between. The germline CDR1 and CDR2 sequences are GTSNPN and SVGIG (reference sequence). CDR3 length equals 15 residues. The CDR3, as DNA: TGTGCCTGGAGTGTAAGGCGGGACTCGGACTATGGCTACACCTTC. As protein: CAWSVRRDSDYGYTF.

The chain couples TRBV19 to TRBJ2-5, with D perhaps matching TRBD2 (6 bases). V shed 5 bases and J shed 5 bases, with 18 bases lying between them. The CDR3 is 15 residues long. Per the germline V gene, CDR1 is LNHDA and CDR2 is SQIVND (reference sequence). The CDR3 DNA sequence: TGTGCCAGTAGTTCCGGACCGACTGGGAGGGAGACCCAGTACTTC. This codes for CASSSGPTGRETQYF.

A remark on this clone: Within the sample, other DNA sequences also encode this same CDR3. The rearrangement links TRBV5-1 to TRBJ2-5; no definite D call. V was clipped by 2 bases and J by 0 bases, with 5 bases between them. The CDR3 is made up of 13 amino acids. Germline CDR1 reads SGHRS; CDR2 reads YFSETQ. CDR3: CASSFYNQETQYF. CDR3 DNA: TGCGCCAGCAGCTTCTACAACCAAGAGACCCAGTACTTC.

The CDR3 DNA reads TGTGCCAGCAGCCAGCGGTCAGGACAGGGGGCAATTCAGCCCCAGCATTTT. Translation: CASSQRSGQGAIQPQHF. The gene calls are TRBV7-2 and TRBJ1-5; 11 bases agree with TRBD1. The ends lost 5 bases at V and 6 bases at J; junction bases unmatched: 12. The CDR3 loop spans 17 amino acids. Germline V CDR1 and CDR2: SGHTA, FQGNSA. The full variable domain, completed using reference TRBV7-2 and TRBJ1-5, is GAGVSQSPSNKVTEKGKDVELRCDPISGHTALYWYRQSLGQGLEFLIYFQGNSAPDKSGLPSDRFSAERTGGSVSTLTIQRTQQEDSAVYLCASSQRSGQGAIQPQHFGDGTRLSIL.

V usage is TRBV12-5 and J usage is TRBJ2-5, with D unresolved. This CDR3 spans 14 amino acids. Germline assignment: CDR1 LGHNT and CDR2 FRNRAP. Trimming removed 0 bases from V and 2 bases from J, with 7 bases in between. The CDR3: CASGLVGPQETQYF. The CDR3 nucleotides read TGTGCTAGTGGTTTGGTAGGGCCTCAAGAGACCCAGTACTTC.

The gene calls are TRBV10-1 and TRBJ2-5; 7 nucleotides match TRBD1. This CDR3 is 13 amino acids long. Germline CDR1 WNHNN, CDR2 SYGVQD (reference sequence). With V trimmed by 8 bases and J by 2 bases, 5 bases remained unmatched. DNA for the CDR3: TGCGCCAGCTCGGGACAGCTACAAGAGACCCAGTACTTC. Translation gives CASSGQLQETQYF.

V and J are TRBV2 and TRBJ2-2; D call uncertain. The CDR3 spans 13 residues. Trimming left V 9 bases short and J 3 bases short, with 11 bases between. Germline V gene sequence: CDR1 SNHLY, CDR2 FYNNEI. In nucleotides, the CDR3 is TGTGCCAGTGGTCGGGTTTACACCGGGGAGCTGTTTTTT. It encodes CASGRVYTGELFF.

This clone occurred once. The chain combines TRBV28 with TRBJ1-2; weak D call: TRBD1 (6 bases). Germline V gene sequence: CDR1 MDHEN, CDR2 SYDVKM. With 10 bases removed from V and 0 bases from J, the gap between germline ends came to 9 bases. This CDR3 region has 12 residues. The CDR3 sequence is CATWTANYGYTF. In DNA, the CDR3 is TGTGCCACGTGGACAGCTAACTATGGCTACACCTTC.

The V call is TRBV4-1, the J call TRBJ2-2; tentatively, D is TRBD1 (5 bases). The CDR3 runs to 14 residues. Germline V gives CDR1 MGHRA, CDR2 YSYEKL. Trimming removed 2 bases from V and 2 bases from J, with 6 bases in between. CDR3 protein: CASSQQGNTGELFF. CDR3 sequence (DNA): TGCGCCAGCAGCCAACAGGGAAACACCGGGGAGCTGTTTTTT.